Listed below are T cell receptor beta chains from one sample, sequenced in a study of patients and donors after allogeneic stem cell transplantation. Each CDR3 protein gets one entry after TCRdb re-called the RT-PCR reads with MiXCR. The sample yields about 960,000 distinct CDR3 sequences, 18% seen once. Sequenced material: blood, either unsorted or a sorted T cell fraction (not recorded which). Source of these receptors: a human donor who was either an allogeneic HSCT recipient or a stem cell or donor lymphocyte infusion donor (not recorded which). It is not recorded whose cells these are; they may come from a transplant donor. CDR3s include the opening cysteine and the closing phenylalanine or tryptophan. The D gene is left open where the match is weak. Not every row has a clone size; where given, it reads once, few, many or a size class.

V gene: TRBV27; clone size: -; CDR3 length: 15; J gene: TRBJ2-2; D gene: -; CDR3 DNA: TGTGCCAGCAGTTTATCGGGGGAATTCACCGGGGAGCTGTTTTTT; CDR3 protein: CASSLSGEFTGELFF
V gene: TRBV29-1; clone size: -; CDR3 length: 14; J gene: TRBJ2-7; D gene: -; CDR3 DNA: TGCAGCGTTGAACTGGTAGAAGGCTCCTACGAGCAGTACTTC; CDR3 protein: CSVELVEGSYEQYF
V gene: TRBV5-1; clone size: few; CDR3 length: 15; J gene: TRBJ1-6; D gene: TRBD1; CDR3 DNA: TGCGCCAGCAGCCCTGACAGGGGGCTTAATTCACCCCTCCACTTT; CDR3 protein: CASSPDRGLNSPLHF
V gene: TRBV29-1; clone size: many; CDR3 length: 12; J gene: TRBJ2-2; D gene: -; CDR3 DNA: TGCAGCGTCCAGCGCCCTACCGGGGAGCTGTTTTTT; CDR3 protein: CSVQRPTGELFF
V gene: TRBV7-9; clone size: -; CDR3 length: 16; J gene: TRBJ2-1; D gene: -; CDR3 DNA: TGTGCCAGCACCACCGAGGGGGGGCCCCGTCGGAATGAGCAGTTCTTC; CDR3 protein: CASTTEGGPRRNEQFF
V gene: TRBV10-3; clone size: many; CDR3 length: 12; J gene: TRBJ1-6; D gene: -; CDR3 DNA: TGTGCCATCAGTTTTATGGATTCACCCCTCCACTTT; CDR3 protein: CAISFMDSPLHF
V gene: TRBV20-1; clone size: -; CDR3 length: 14; J gene: TRBJ2-1; D gene: -; CDR3 DNA: TGCAGTGCTAGGAGACGGGAGTCTCTAAATGAGCAGTTCTTC; CDR3 protein: CSARRRESLNEQFF
V gene: TRBV5-1; clone size: few; CDR3 length: 13; J gene: TRBJ2-7; D gene: -; CDR3 DNA: TGCGCCAGCAGCTTTCAGCAGGGCTGGGAGCAGTACTTC; CDR3 protein: CASSFQQGWEQYF
V gene: TRBV12-3/TRBV12-4; clone size: many; CDR3 length: 13; J gene: TRBJ1-1; D gene: -; CDR3 DNA: TGTGCCAGCAGTTTCGGTCAGCCCAGAGTGGCTTTCTTT; CDR3 protein: CASSFGQPRVAFF
V gene: TRBV5-1; clone size: -; CDR3 length: 14; J gene: TRBJ1-2; D gene: -; CDR3 DNA: TGCGCCAGCAGCTTAGAGCAGGGTTCCCTTGGCTACACCTTC; CDR3 protein: CASSLEQGSLGYTF
V gene: TRBV5-1; clone size: -; CDR3 length: 17; J gene: TRBJ2-5; D gene: TRBD1; CDR3 DNA: TGCGCCAGCAGCTTGCGCCCCAGCGCAGGGGGTCAAGAGACCCAGTACTTC; CDR3 protein: CASSLRPSAGGQETQYF
V gene: TRBV5-1; clone size: -; CDR3 length: 14; J gene: TRBJ2-3; D gene: -; CDR3 DNA: TGCGCCAGCAGCTTGATGGCGGGCCCAGATACGCAGTATTTT; CDR3 protein: CASSLMAGPDTQYF
V gene: TRBV20-1; clone size: few; CDR3 length: 12; J gene: TRBJ2-1; D gene: -; CDR3 DNA: TGCAGTGCGCGCCATTCGTACAATGAGCAGTTCTTC; CDR3 protein: CSARHSYNEQFF
V gene: TRBV5-1; clone size: few; CDR3 length: 15; J gene: TRBJ2-5; D gene: TRBD1; CDR3 DNA: TGCGCCAGCAGCTTCTTGGCAGGGGGAGAAGAGACCCAGTACTTC; CDR3 protein: CASSFLAGGEETQYF
V gene: TRBV10-3; clone size: few; CDR3 length: 13; J gene: TRBJ1-2; D gene: TRBD1; CDR3 DNA: TGTGCCATCAGTGAATCAGGGGGCTATGGCTACACCTTC; CDR3 protein: CAISESGGYGYTF
V gene: TRBV6-1; clone size: few; CDR3 length: 13; J gene: TRBJ2-2; D gene: -; CDR3 DNA: TGTGCCAGCAACCCTACCGGGACCGGGGAGCTGTTTTTT; CDR3 protein: CASNPTGTGELFF
V gene: TRBV4-1; clone size: few; CDR3 length: 15; J gene: TRBJ2-5; D gene: -; CDR3 DNA: TGCGCCAGCACCAAGTTCTTTACAGTCCAAGAGACCCAGTACTTC; CDR3 protein: CASTKFFTVQETQYF
V gene: TRBV20-1; clone size: few; CDR3 length: 14; J gene: TRBJ2-1; D gene: TRBD1; CDR3 DNA: TGCAGTGCTAGGGACAGGGTATGGTCCAATGAGCAGTTCTTC; CDR3 protein: CSARDRVWSNEQFF
V gene: TRBV12-3/TRBV12-4; clone size: many; CDR3 length: 14; J gene: TRBJ1-1; D gene: -; CDR3 DNA: TGTGCCAGCAGTTTAAAGGGCTGGGACACTGAAGCTTTCTTT; CDR3 protein: CASSLKGWDTEAFF
V gene: TRBV6-5; clone size: few; CDR3 length: 15; J gene: TRBJ2-5; D gene: -; CDR3 DNA: TGTGCCAGCAGTTACTCGGCGGGGGCGGGGGAGACCCAGTACTTC; CDR3 protein: CASSYSAGAGETQYF
V gene: TRBV5-1; clone size: many; CDR3 length: 15; J gene: TRBJ2-6; D gene: -; CDR3 DNA: TGCGCCAGCAGCTTGGGACAGTCAGGAGCCAACGTCCTGACTTTC; CDR3 protein: CASSLGQSGANVLTF
V gene: TRBV20-1; clone size: -; CDR3 length: 15; J gene: TRBJ2-7; D gene: TRBD2; CDR3 DNA: TGCAGTGCTAGGGGACTAGGAGCTGTTTCCTACGAGCAGTACTTC; CDR3 protein: CSARGLGAVSYEQYF
V gene: TRBV5-1; clone size: -; CDR3 length: 15; J gene: TRBJ1-6; D gene: -; CDR3 DNA: TGCGCCAGCAGCCCGGAACAGGGCTTTAGTTCACCCCTCCACTTT; CDR3 protein: CASSPEQGFSSPLHF
V gene: TRBV12-3/TRBV12-4; clone size: -; CDR3 length: 16; J gene: TRBJ2-6; D gene: -; CDR3 DNA: TGTGCCAGCAGTTTCGAGAGAGACTCTGGGGCCAACGTCCTGACTTTC; CDR3 protein: CASSFERDSGANVLTF
V gene: TRBV7-2; clone size: few; CDR3 length: 15; J gene: TRBJ1-2; D gene: -; CDR3 DNA: TGTGCCAGCAGCTGGGCCCGGACAGCTAACTATGGCTACACCTTC; CDR3 protein: CASSWARTANYGYTF
V gene: TRBV4-3; clone size: few; CDR3 length: 14; J gene: TRBJ2-2; D gene: -; CDR3 DNA: TGCGCCAGCAGCCAAGAAGGCAGTAACGGGGAGCTGTTTTTT; CDR3 protein: CASSQEGSNGELFF
V gene: TRBV6-2/TRBV6-3; clone size: many; CDR3 length: 11; J gene: TRBJ1-2; D gene: -; CDR3 DNA: TGTGCCAGCAGTCCAGGGAACGGCTACACCTTC; CDR3 protein: CASSPGNGYTF
V gene: TRBV5-6; clone size: few; CDR3 length: 18; J gene: TRBJ1-4; D gene: TRBD1; CDR3 DNA: TGTGCCAGCAGCTTGGGGACAGGGGGCCTCGCGGCTAATGAAAAACTGTTTTTT; CDR3 protein: CASSLGTGGLAANEKLFF
V gene: TRBV10-3; clone size: many; CDR3 length: 15; J gene: TRBJ2-1; D gene: TRBD2; CDR3 DNA: TGTGCCATCAGTCTTAGCGGGAGTGTATACAATGAGCAGTTCTTC; CDR3 protein: CAISLSGSVYNEQFF
V gene: TRBV14; clone size: few; CDR3 length: 12; J gene: TRBJ1-2; D gene: -; CDR3 DNA: TGTGCCAGCAGCCAAGACTTCTTTGGCTACACCTTC; CDR3 protein: CASSQDFFGYTF
V gene: TRBV15; clone size: few; CDR3 length: 15; J gene: TRBJ2-3; D gene: TRBD1; CDR3 DNA: TGTGCCACCAGCAGAGATAGGGGGCAAGCAGATACGCAGTATTTT; CDR3 protein: CATSRDRGQADTQYF
V gene: TRBV20-1; clone size: few; CDR3 length: 11; J gene: TRBJ2-3; D gene: -; CDR3 DNA: TGCAGTGCTACAGGGATGAATACGCAGTATTTT; CDR3 protein: CSATGMNTQYF
V gene: TRBV6-1; clone size: -; CDR3 length: 14; J gene: TRBJ2-7; D gene: TRBD1; CDR3 DNA: TGTGCCAGCAGTGGGACAGGGGGCTACTACGAGCAGTACTTC; CDR3 protein: CASSGTGGYYEQYF
V gene: TRBV12-3/TRBV12-4; clone size: -; CDR3 length: 14; J gene: TRBJ1-2; D gene: TRBD1; CDR3 DNA: TGTGCCAGCAGTGGGACAGGGAACTTCTATGGCTACACCTTC; CDR3 protein: CASSGTGNFYGYTF
V gene: TRBV5-6; clone size: few; CDR3 length: 13; J gene: TRBJ1-5; D gene: -; CDR3 DNA: TGTGCCAGCAGCGAATGGGGATATCAGCCCCAGCATTTT; CDR3 protein: CASSEWGYQPQHF
V gene: TRBV6-5; clone size: -; CDR3 length: 17; J gene: TRBJ2-6; D gene: TRBD2; CDR3 DNA: TGTGCCAGCAGTTACTTTTGGGAGCGGGGGTGGGCCAACGTCCTGACTTTC; CDR3 protein: CASSYFWERGWANVLTF
V gene: TRBV6-2/TRBV6-3; clone size: -; CDR3 length: 16; J gene: TRBJ2-2; D gene: TRBD2; CDR3 DNA: TGTGCCAGCAGTTACCTGGGCGGGGGGAACACCGGGGAGCTGTTTTTT; CDR3 protein: CASSYLGGGNTGELFF
V gene: TRBV12-3/TRBV12-4; clone size: many; CDR3 length: 13; J gene: TRBJ1-1; D gene: -; CDR3 DNA: TGTGCCAGCAGTCCATATTCAAACACTGAAGCTTTCTTT; CDR3 protein: CASSPYSNTEAFF
V gene: TRBV29-1; clone size: -; CDR3 length: 14; J gene: TRBJ2-7; D gene: -; CDR3 DNA: TGCAGCGCACAGGCCAGGTGGAGCCCCTACGAGCAGTACTTC; CDR3 protein: CSAQARWSPYEQYF
V gene: TRBV28; clone size: -; CDR3 length: 17; J gene: TRBJ2-1; D gene: TRBD2; CDR3 DNA: TGTGCCAGCAGCTTACATACGTTCGAGCGGGGCTACAATGAGCAGTTCTTC; CDR3 protein: CASSLHTFERGYNEQFF
V gene: TRBV15; clone size: -; CDR3 length: 18; J gene: TRBJ2-2; D gene: TRBD2; CDR3 DNA: TGTGCCACCAGCAGCCGAACTAGCGGCCCCTTTAACACCGGGGAGCTGTTTTTT; CDR3 protein: CATSSRTSGPFNTGELFF
V gene: TRBV5-1; clone size: -; CDR3 length: 14; J gene: TRBJ2-3; D gene: -; CDR3 DNA: TGCGCCAGCAGCCCCGGGACGAAGAAAGATACGCAGTATTTT; CDR3 protein: CASSPGTKKDTQYF
V gene: TRBV18; clone size: few; CDR3 length: 14; J gene: TRBJ2-5; D gene: TRBD1; CDR3 DNA: TGTGCCAGCTCTCGAGGACAGGGCCAAGAGACCCAGTACTTC; CDR3 protein: CASSRGQGQETQYF
V gene: TRBV7-9; clone size: few; CDR3 length: 14; J gene: TRBJ2-1; D gene: -; CDR3 DNA: TGTGCCAGCAGCATGGTCCGGGGCGACAATGAGCAGTTCTTC; CDR3 protein: CASSMVRGDNEQFF
V gene: TRBV2; clone size: -; CDR3 length: 18; J gene: TRBJ2-3; D gene: -; CDR3 DNA: TGTGCCAGCAGGCCACGCGCCCGACTGGCGTCAAAGGGGGATACGCAGTATTTT; CDR3 protein: CASRPRARLASKGDTQYF
V gene: TRBV28; clone size: -; CDR3 length: 16; J gene: TRBJ2-7; D gene: -; CDR3 DNA: TGTGCCACCGAGAATAGGGGTGGGACGATAACTACCGAGCAGTACTTC; CDR3 protein: CATENRGGTITTEQYF
V gene: TRBV20-1; clone size: -; CDR3 length: 14; J gene: TRBJ1-1; D gene: TRBD1; CDR3 DNA: TGCAGTGCTAGATCCGGACAGGGAGGAACTGAAGCTTTCTTT; CDR3 protein: CSARSGQGGTEAFF
V gene: TRBV30; clone size: few; CDR3 length: 14; J gene: TRBJ2-1; D gene: -; CDR3 DNA: TGTGCCTGGAGTGTAGTAACAGACACAAGTGAGCAGTTCTTC; CDR3 protein: CAWSVVTDTSEQFF
V gene: TRBV5-1; clone size: -; CDR3 length: 14; J gene: TRBJ2-7; D gene: -; CDR3 DNA: TGCGCCAGCAGCTTGGACGAGGCGGACTACGAGCAGTACTTC; CDR3 protein: CASSLDEADYEQYF
V gene: TRBV7-9; clone size: -; CDR3 length: 16; J gene: TRBJ2-4; D gene: -; CDR3 DNA: TGTGCCAGCAGCTCAGCGGTGGAGCTAGCCAAAAACATTCAGTACTTC; CDR3 protein: CASSSAVELAKNIQYF
V gene: TRBV27; clone size: -; CDR3 length: 16; J gene: TRBJ1-4; D gene: TRBD1; CDR3 DNA: TGTGCCAGCAGTTTAGGAGTTGGGACAGGGGTCGAAAAACTGTTTTTT; CDR3 protein: CASSLGVGTGVEKLFF
V gene: TRBV11-2; clone size: few; CDR3 length: 18; J gene: TRBJ2-3; D gene: TRBD2; CDR3 DNA: TGTGCCAGCAGCTTATCGGGGACTAGCGGGGGGGTCCGGGATACGCAGTATTTT; CDR3 protein: CASSLSGTSGGVRDTQYF